Shown below are 14 T cell receptor beta chains from a single sample sequenced in a study of blood T cell repertoires in COVID-19. Profiling relied on immunoSEQ multiplex PCR, and the TCRdb table lists in-frame clones only, not all of them. Counted here are 150,000 to 200,000 clones, roughly 90% occurring once; the ten biggest clones make up over 15%. The sequenced material came from peripheral blood. The receptor source for this set is a man aged 55 to 69 with active or convalescent COVID-19.

Of note for this clone: Other DNA sequences in the sample encode the same CDR3. V usage is TRBV5-6 and J usage is TRBJ2-1, with 7 nucleotides matching TRBD2. CDR3 size: 15 residues. Germline V gene sequence: CDR1 SGHDT, CDR2 YYEEEE. V was pared by 0 bases and J by 0 bases, with 0 bases of the junction left unmatched. CDR3 DNA: TGTGCCAGCAGCTTGGGCGGGAGCTCCTACAATGAGCAGTTCTTC. Amino acid sequence: CASSLGGSSYNEQFF.

As regards this clone: Different DNA sequences within this sample yield the same CDR3. The V and J genes are TRBV5-1 and TRBJ1-1; TRBD1 matches 7 bases. This CDR3 is 14 amino acids long. Per the germline V gene, CDR1 is SGHRS and CDR2 is YFSETQ. The V and J ends lost 4 bases and 2 bases, in that order; junction bases with no gene match: 5. The CDR3 DNA reads TGCGCCAGCAGCGACGGGACAGTTAACACTGAAGCTTTCTTT. Encoded protein: CASSDGTVNTEAFF.

The V and J genes are TRBV19 and TRBJ1-2; TRBD1 matches 8 bases. The J segment lost 4 bases and the V segment lost 11 bases, leaving 9 bases of the junction unmatched. The CDR3 is 13 amino acids. Germline CDR1 is LNHDA and CDR2 is SQIVND (reference sequence). The CDR3 spells CASSPGTGYGYTF. In DNA, the CDR3 is TGTGCCTCCTCTCCCGGGACAGGCTATGGCTACACCTTC.

The J gene is TRBJ2-1, the V gene TRBV29-1; possible D gene TRBD2, 6 bases. Trimming cost V 8 bases and J 9 bases, with 17 bases left between them. Germline V gene sequence: CDR1 SQVTM, CDR2 ANQGSEA. CDR3 size: 12 residues. The CDR3 bases are TGCAGCTTTGTCCGGGGGTTCGGTGAGCAGTTCTTC. Encoded protein: CSFVRGFGEQFF.

The chain has TRBV2 and TRBJ1-3, with 7 bases fitting TRBD1. V lost 2 bases and J lost 4; bases outside the gene matches: 2. Germline V lookup: CDR1 SNHLY, CDR2 FYNNEI. This CDR3 has 14 amino acids. The CDR3, as DNA: TGTGCCAGCAGTGAACCGGGACAGGGAAACACCATATATTTT. Its protein is CASSEPGQGNTIYF.

This clone occurred once. The chain joins TRBV11-1 to TRBJ1-6; D is unclear. V was clipped by 5 bases and J by 5 bases, with 10 bases between them. Germline V CDR1 and CDR2: SGHAT, FQDESV (reference sequence). The CDR3 runs to 14 residues. The DNA of the CDR3 is TGTGCCAGCAGCCGAGCCGGGAATAATTCACCCCTCCACTTT. Translation gives CASSRAGNNSPLHF.

The V and J genes are TRBV2 and TRBJ1-5; maybe TRBD1 (6 bases). Germline CDR1 SNHLY, CDR2 FYNNEI. The CDR3 is 15 residues long. The V gene lost 8 bases and the J gene lost 4 bases, with 18 bases spanning the gap. This CDR3 reads CASRMGTTLNQPQHF. DNA of the CDR3: TGTGCCAGCCGGATGGGGACAACGCTGAATCAGCCCCAGCATTTT.

The chain links TRBV5-1 to TRBJ2-1; 7 nucleotides agree with TRBD1. The CDR3 extends over 15 amino acids. The V and J ends lost 7 bases and 0 bases, in that order; junction bases with no gene match: 7. Germline V gene sequence: CDR1 SGHRS, CDR2 YFSETQ. In DNA, the CDR3 is TGCGCCAGCGCCAAAGGGGGCTCCTCCTACAATGAGCAGTTCTTC. Translation: CASAKGGSSYNEQFF.

This clone was observed a few times. The rearrangement joins TRBV2 to TRBJ1-2, with D possibly being TRBD1 (6 bases). V lost 6 bases and J 2 bases, leaving 10 bases between the germline ends. Germline assignment: CDR1 SNHLY and CDR2 FYNNEI. This CDR3 is 13 amino acids long. CDR3 sequence: CASSPDSNYGYTF. In DNA form, the CDR3 reads TGTGCCAGCAGCCCGGACAGCAACTATGGCTACACCTTC.

The chain joins TRBV6-1 to TRBJ2-3; maybe TRBD1 (6 bases). Per germline, CDR1 MNHNS and CDR2 SASEGT. The CDR3 runs to 15 residues. Trimming cost V 0 bases and J 7 bases, with 14 bases left between them. The CDR3 DNA follows: TGTGCCAGCAGTGAAGCGGTACAGGGTTCATATACGCAGTATTTT. This translates into CASSEAVQGSYTQYF.

V gene TRBV10-3 combines with J gene TRBJ1-4, with 10 bases lining up with TRBD1. The trim removed 0 bases at V and 8 bases at J, leaving 3 bases unmatched. The CDR3 has 15 amino acids. Germline CDR1 reads ENHRY; CDR2 reads SYGVKD. The CDR3 nucleotides read TGTGCCATCAGTGAGTCGACAGGGGGCAACGAAAAACTGTTTTTT. Its protein is CAISESTGGNEKLFF.

The rearrangement uses TRBV6-2 or TRBV6-3 and TRBJ1-5, with a tentative D call TRBD1 (5 bases). This CDR3 spans 14 amino acids. In germline, CDR1 is MNHEY, CDR2 SVGEGT. Deletions cut 2 bases from V and 2 bases from J, with 7 bases between. The CDR3 spells CASSYGAGNQPQHF. CDR3 DNA: TGTGCCAGCAGTTACGGGGCGGGCAATCAGCCCCAGCATTTT.

This chain uses TRBV7-9 with TRBJ1-2; D might be TRBD1 (5 bases). V lost 0 bases, J lost 4 bases, and 9 bases lay in between. This CDR3 has 14 amino acids. Looked up from germline, CDR1 is SEHNR and CDR2 is FQNEAQ (reference sequence). In DNA form, the CDR3 reads TGTGCCAGCAGCTTAGCGGGTGACAGCTATGGCTACACCTTC. This codes for CASSLAGDSYGYTF.

This clone was seen a single time. This chain connects TRBV5-4 to TRBJ2-7, with D tentatively TRBD2 (7 bases). There are 15 residues in the CDR3. In germline, CDR1 is SGHNT, CDR2 YYREEE (reference sequence). Trimming removed 0 bases from V and 2 bases from J, with 12 bases in between. The CDR3 region has the DNA TGTGCCAGCAGCTTGGAGAGGGGGAGGGCCTACGAGCAGTACTTC. Encoded protein: CASSLERGRAYEQYF.